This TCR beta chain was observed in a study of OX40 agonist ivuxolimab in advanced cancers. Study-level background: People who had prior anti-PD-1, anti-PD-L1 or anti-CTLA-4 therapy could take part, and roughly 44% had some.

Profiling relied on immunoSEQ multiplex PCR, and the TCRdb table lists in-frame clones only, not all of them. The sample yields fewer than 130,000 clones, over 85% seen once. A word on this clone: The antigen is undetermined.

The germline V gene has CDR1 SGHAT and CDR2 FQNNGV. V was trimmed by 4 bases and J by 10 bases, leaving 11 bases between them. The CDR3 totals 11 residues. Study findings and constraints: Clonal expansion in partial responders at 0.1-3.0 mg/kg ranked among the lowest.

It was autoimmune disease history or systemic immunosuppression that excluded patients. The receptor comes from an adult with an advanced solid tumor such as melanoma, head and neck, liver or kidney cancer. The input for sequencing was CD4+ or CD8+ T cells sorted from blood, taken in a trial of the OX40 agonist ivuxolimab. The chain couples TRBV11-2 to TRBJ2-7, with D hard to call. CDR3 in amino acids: CASSSRVNQYF. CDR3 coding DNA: TGTGCCAGCAGCTCGAGAGTAAACCAGTACTTC.